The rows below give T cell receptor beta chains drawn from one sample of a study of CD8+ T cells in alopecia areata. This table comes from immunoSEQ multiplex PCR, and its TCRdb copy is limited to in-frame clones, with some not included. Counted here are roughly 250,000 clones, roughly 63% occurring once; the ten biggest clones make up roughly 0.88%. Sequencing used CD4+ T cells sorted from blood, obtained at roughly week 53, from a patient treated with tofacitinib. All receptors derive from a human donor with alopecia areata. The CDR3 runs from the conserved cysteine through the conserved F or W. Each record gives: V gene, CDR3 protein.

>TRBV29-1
CSGRQGWSETQYF
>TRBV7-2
CASSYNLQGRDTEAFF
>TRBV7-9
CASSLRPGLDEQYF
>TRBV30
CAWSVRETQYF
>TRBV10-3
CAISEEIQDTQYF
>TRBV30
CAWRASGDTGELFF
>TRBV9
CASSPRASGANVLTF
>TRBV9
CASSVAMNTEAFF
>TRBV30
CAWNSVWVNEQFF
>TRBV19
CASVRDSTYGYTF
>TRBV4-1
CASSLLAGEDVQYF
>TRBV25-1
CATTEETQYF
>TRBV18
CASSPPNRATEAFF
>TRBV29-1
CSVEGSAGGIQPTF
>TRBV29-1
CSVGAHLITEETQYF
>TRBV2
CASSSSTNEKLFF